This T cell receptor (beta chain) was identified in a study of T cell responses to AZD1222 COVID-19 vaccine. Background on the study: Second doses were pooled across both intervals (about 4 or about 12 weeks). Study findings and constraints: Regions left unmutated in variants are reportedly the target of nearly half of spike-specific TCRs. In a largely white British group with more females than males, clonal diversity was possibly underestimated. Compared with day 0, the breadth and depth of the Spike-specific TCR repertoire rose significantly after two doses of AZD1222.

The protocol was immunoSEQ multiplex PCR, while the TCRdb copy is restricted to in-frame clones and leaves out a portion. This table holds around 180,000 clones, 85% to 95% found once. V lost 5 bases and J lost 0, with 17 bases in between. There are 17 residues in the CDR3. Per the germline V gene, CDR1 is SGHTA and CDR2 is FQGNSA. This clone has just one count. Its antigen is not identified. This sample comprised peripheral blood, obtained on day 0 of AZD1222 vaccination. The TCR comes from an adult in good health. The chain uses TRBV7-2 and TRBJ1-5; no clear D gene. The CDR3 nucleotides are TGTGCCAGCAGCCTCATCCCGCGACCAGATAGCAATCAGCCCCAGCATTTT. It is translated as CASSLIPRPDSNQPQHF.